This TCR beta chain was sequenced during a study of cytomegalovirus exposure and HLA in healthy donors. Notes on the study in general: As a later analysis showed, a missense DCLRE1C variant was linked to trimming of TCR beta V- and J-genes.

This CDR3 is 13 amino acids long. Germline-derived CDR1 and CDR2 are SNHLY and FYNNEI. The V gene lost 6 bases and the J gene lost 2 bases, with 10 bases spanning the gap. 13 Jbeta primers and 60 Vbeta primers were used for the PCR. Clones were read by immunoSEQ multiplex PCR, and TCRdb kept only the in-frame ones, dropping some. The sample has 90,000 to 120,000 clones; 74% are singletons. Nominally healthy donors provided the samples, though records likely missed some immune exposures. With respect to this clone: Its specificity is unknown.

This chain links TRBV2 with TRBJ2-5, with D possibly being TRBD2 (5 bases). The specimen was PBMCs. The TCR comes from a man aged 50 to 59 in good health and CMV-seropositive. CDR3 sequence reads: CASRRGPQETQYF. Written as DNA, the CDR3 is TGTGCCAGCAGAAGAGGGCCGCAAGAGACCCAGTACTTC.